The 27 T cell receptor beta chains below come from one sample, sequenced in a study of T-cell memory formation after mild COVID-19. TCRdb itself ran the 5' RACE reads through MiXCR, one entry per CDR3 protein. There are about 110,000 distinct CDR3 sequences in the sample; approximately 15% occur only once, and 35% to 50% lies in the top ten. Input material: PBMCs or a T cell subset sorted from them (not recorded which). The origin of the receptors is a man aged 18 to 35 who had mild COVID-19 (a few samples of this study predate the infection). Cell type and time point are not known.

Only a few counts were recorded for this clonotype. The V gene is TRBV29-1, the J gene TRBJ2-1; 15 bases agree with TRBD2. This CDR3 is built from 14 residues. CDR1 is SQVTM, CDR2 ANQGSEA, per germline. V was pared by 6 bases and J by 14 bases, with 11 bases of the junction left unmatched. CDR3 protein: CSVAGTSGGRSEFF. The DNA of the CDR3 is TGCAGCGTCGCCGGGACTAGCGGGGGGAGGTCAGAGTTCTTC.

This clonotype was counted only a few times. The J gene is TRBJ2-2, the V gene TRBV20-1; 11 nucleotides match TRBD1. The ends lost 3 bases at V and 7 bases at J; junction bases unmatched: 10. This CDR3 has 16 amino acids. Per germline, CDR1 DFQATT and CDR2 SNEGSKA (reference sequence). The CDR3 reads CSARVPGTGGDGELFF. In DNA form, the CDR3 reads TGCAGTGCTAGGGTCCCCGGGACAGGGGGAGACGGGGAGCTGTTTTTT.

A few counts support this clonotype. This chain's CDR3 is CASSEEGPTQYF. The CDR3 region has the DNA TGTGCCAGCAGCGAGGAGGGTCCTACGCAGTATTTT. V and J are TRBV9 and TRBJ2-3; D might be TRBD2 (6 bases). Germline lookup yields CDR1 SGDLS and CDR2 YYNGEE. CDR3 length: 12 residues. With 3 bases removed from V and 8 bases from J, the gap between germline ends came to 10 bases. Variable domain in full (rest from reference TRBV9 and TRBJ2-3): DSGVTQTPKHLITATGQRVTLRCSPRSGDLSVYWYQQSLDQGLQFLIQYYNGEERAKGNILERFSAQQFPDLHSELNLSSLELGDSALYFCASSEEGPTQYFGPGTRLTVL.

Written as DNA, the CDR3 is TGTGCCAGCAGTTACGGGGCCTCTCTGGGGGGGGCCAACGTCCTGACTTTC. Amino acid sequence: CASSYGASLGGANVLTF. The chain joins TRBV6-5 to TRBJ2-6; tentatively, D is TRBD1 (5 bases). The CDR3 extends over 17 amino acids. The ends were cut back, 2 bases at V and 4 bases at J, with 15 bases in the middle. The V gene's germline CDR1 is MNHEY and CDR2 SVGAGI.

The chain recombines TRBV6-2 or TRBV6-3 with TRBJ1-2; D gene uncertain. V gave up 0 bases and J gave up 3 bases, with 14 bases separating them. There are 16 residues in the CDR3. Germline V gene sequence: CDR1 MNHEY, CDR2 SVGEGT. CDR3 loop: CASSYSTTVFYYGYTF. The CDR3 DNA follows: TGTGCCAGCAGTTACTCGACTACGGTCTTCTACTATGGCTACACCTTC.

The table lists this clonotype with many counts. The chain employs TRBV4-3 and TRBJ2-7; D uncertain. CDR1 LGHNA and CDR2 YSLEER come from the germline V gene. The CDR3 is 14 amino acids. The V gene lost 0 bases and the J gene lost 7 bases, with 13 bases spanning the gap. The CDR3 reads CASSQDIGSLEQYF. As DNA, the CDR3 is TGCGCCAGCAGCCAAGATATTGGCTCTCTGGAGCAGTACTTC.

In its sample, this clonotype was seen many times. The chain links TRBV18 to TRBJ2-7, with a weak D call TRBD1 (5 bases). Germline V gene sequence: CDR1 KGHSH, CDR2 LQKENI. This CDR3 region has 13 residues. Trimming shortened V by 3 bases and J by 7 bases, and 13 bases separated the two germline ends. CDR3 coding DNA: TGTGCCAGCTCACCTCAGGGCCCTGGGGAGCAGTACTTC. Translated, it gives CASSPQGPGEQYF.

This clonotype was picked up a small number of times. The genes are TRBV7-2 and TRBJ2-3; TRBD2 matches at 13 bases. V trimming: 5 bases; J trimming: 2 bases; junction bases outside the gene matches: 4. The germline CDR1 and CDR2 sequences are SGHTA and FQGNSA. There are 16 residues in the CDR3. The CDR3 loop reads CASSQGLAGLTDTQYF. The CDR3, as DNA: TGTGCCAGCAGCCAGGGACTAGCGGGACTCACAGATACGCAGTATTTT. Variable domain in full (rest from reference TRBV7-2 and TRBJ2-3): GAGVSQSPSNKVTEKGKDVELRCDPISGHTALYWYRQSLGQGLEFLIYFQGNSAPDKSGLPSDRFSAERTGGSVSTLTIQRTQQEDSAVYLCASSQGLAGLTDTQYFGPGTRLTVL.

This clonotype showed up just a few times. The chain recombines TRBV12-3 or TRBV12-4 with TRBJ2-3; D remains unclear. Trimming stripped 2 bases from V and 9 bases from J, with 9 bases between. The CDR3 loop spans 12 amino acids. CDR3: CASSLSLETQYF. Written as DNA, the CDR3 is TGTGCCAGCAGTTTAAGCCTAGAAACGCAGTATTTT.

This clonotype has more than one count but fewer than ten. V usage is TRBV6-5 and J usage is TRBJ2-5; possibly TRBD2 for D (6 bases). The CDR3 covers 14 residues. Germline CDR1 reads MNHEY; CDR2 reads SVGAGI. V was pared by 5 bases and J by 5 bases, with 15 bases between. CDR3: CASSKTARGETQYF. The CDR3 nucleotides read TGTGCCAGCAGTAAGACAGCCCGGGGGGAGACCCAGTACTTC.

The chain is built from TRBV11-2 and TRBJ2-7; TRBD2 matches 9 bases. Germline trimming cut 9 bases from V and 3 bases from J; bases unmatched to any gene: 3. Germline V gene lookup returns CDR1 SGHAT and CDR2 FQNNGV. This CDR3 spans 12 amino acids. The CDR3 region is CASMTSGYEQYV. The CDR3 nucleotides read TGTGCCAGTATGACTAGCGGCTACGAGCAGTACGTC.

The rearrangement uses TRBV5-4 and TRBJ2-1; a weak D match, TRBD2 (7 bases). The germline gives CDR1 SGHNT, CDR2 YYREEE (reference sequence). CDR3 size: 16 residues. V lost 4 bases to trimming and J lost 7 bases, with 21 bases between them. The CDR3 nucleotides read TGTGCCAGCAGCCCTGCTTTCGGGGGGCGGGAGAATGAGCAGTTCTTC. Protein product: CASSPAFGGRENEQFF.

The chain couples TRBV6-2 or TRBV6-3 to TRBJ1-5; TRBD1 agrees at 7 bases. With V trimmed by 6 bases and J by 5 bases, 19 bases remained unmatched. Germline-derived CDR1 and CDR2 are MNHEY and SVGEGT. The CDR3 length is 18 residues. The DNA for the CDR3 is TGTGCCAGCAGCTCGATTCTCGCAATAACAGGGGAACATCAGCCCCAGCATTTT. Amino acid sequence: CASSSILAITGEHQPQHF.

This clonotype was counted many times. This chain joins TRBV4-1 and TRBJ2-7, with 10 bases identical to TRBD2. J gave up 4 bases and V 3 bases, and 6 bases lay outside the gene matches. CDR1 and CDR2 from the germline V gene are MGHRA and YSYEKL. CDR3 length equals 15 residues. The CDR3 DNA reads TGCGCCAGCAGCCACTTAGCGGGGGGTGCTTACGAGCAGTACGTC. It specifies CASSHLAGGAYEQYV.

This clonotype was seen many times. CDR3: CASSEKPTPPGTEAFF. The CDR3 DNA is TGTGCCAGCAGTGAAAAACCTACCCCGCCGGGCACTGAAGCTTTCTTT. The chain is built from TRBV27 and TRBJ1-1; D unresolved. In germline, CDR1 is MNHEY, CDR2 SMNVEV (reference sequence). Trimming removed 5 bases from V and 4 bases from J, with 20 bases in between. CDR3 size: 16 residues.

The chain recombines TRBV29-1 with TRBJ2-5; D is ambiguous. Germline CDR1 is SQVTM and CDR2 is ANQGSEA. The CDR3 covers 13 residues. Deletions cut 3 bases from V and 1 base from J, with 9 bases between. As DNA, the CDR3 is TGCAGCGTTGATCCCCAGAGCCAAGAGACCCAGTACTTC. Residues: CSVDPQSQETQYF.

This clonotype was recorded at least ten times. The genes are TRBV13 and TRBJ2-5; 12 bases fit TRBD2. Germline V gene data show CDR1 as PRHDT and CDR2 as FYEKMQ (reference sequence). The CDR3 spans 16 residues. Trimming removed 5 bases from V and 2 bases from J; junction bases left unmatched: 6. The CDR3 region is CASSPRTSGAQETQYF. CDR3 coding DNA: TGTGCCAGCAGCCCCCGGACTAGCGGGGCACAAGAGACCCAGTACTTC.

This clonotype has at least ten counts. Written as DNA, the CDR3 is TGTGCCAGCAGCGTAGGGGGGAGCATGAACACTGAAGCTTTCTTT. Protein product: CASSVGGSMNTEAFF. The chain combines TRBV9 with TRBJ1-1; D might be TRBD1 (5 bases). Per germline, CDR1 SGDLS and CDR2 YYNGEE. The ends were cut back, 0 bases at V and 0 bases at J, with 9 bases in the middle. The CDR3 is 15 amino acids. The variable domain in full, completed from reference TRBV9 and TRBJ1-1, reads DSGVTQTPKHLITATGQRVTLRCSPRSGDLSVYWYQQSLDQGLQFLIQYYNGEERAKGNILERFSAQQFPDLHSELNLSSLELGDSALYFCASSVGGSMNTEAFFGQGTRLTVV.

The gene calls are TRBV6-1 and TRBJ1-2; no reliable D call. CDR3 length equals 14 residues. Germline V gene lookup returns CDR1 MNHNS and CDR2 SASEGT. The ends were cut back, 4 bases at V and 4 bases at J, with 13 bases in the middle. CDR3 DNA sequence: TGTGCCAGCAGTGCCTCGGGCATGAGCTATGGCTACACCTTC. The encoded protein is CASSASGMSYGYTF.

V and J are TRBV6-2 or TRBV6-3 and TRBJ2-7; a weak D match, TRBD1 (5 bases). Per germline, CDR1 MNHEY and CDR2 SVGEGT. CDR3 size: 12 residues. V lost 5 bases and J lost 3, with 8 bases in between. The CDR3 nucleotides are TGTGCCAGCAGTCCGGACAACTACGAGCAGTACGTC. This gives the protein CASSPDNYEQYV.

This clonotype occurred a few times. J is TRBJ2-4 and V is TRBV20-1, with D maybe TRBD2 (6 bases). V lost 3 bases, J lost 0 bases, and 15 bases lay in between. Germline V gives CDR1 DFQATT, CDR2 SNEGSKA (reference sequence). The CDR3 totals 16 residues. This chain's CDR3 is CSASRGSDLAKNIQYF. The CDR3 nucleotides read TGCAGTGCTAGCCGGGGGTCTGACCTAGCCAAAAACATTCAGTACTTC.

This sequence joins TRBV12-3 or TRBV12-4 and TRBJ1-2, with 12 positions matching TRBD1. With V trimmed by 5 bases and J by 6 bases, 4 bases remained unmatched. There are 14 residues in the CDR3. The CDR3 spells CASSGTGGRDGYTF. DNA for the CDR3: TGTGCCAGCAGTGGGACAGGGGGCCGGGATGGCTACACCTTC.

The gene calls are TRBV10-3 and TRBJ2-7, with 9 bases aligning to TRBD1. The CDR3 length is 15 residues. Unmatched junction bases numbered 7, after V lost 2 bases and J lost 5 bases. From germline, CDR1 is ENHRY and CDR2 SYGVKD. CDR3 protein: CAISEGTGSFDEQYF. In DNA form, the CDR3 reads TGTGCCATCAGTGAGGGGACAGGGAGTTTCGACGAGCAGTACTTC.

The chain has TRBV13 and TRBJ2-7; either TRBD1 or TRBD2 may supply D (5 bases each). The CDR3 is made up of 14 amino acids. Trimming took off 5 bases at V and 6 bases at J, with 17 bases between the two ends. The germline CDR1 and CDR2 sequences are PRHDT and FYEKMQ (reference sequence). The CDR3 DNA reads TGTGCCAGCAGCGGCAGGGACGGGACGTCCGAGCAGTACTTC. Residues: CASSGRDGTSEQYF.

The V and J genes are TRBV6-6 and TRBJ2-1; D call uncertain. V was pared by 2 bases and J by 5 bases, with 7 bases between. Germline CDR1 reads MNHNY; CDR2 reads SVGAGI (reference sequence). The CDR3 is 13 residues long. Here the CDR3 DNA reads TGTGCCAGCAGTTACGGTCCAAACAATGAGCAGTTCTTC. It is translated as CASSYGPNNEQFF.

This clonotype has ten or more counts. The CDR3 is CASSLNPQVYEQYF. The DNA of the CDR3 is TGTGCCAGCAGCTTAAATCCCCAGGTCTACGAGCAGTACTTC. The rearrangement uses TRBV7-8 and TRBJ2-7; D gene unclear. V gave up 2 bases and J gave up 3 bases, with 11 bases separating them. From germline, CDR1 is SGHVS and CDR2 FQNEAQ. The CDR3 totals 14 residues.

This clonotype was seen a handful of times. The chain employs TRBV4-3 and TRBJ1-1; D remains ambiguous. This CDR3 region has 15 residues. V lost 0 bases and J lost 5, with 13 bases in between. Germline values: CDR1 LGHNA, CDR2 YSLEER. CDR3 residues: CASSQEWVRVTEAFF. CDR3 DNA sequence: TGCGCCAGCAGCCAAGAATGGGTAAGGGTAACTGAAGCTTTCTTT.